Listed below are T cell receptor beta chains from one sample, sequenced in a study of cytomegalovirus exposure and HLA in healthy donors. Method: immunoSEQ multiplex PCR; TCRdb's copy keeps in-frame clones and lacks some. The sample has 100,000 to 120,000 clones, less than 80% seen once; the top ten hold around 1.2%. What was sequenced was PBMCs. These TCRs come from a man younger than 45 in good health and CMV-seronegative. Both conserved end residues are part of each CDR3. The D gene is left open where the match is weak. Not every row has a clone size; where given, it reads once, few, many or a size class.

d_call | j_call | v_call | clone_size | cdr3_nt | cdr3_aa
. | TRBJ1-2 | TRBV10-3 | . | TGTGCCATCAGCGAAGCCTATGGCTACACCTTC | CAISEAYGYTF
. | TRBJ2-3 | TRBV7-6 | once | TGTGCCAGCAGCCGAGAAACTCCGCTAATCACAGATACGCAGTATTTT | CASSRETPLITDTQYF
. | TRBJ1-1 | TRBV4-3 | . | TGCGCCAGCAGCCCCGTACGGACAGTTGACGGCTCTGAAGCTTTCTTT | CASSPVRTVDGSEAFF
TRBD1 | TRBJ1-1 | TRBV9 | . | TGTGCCAGCAGCCCTACCGGGACAGCGAACACTGAAGCTTTCTTT | CASSPTGTANTEAFF
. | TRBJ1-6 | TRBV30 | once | TGTGCCTGGAGTTTTGGGAGCTCCTATAATTCACCCCTCCACTTT | CAWSFGSSYNSPLHF
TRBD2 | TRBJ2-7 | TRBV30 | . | TGTGCCTGGAGTGTACCGGGGGGGCCTTTCGAGCAGTACTTC | CAWSVPGGPFEQYF
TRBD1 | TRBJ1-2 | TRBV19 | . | TGTGCCAGTAGTAAAGGACAGGGTTCCTATGGCTACACCTTC | CASSKGQGSYGYTF
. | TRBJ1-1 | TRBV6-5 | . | TGTGCCAGCAGCATCGACAGGATCCGGGCTTTCTTT | CASSIDRIRAFF
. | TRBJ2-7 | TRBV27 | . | TGTGCCAGCAGTTTAATGTATCCTGCCTACGAGCAGTACTTC | CASSLMYPAYEQYF
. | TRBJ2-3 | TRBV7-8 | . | TGTGCCAGCAGCTACGACACCACGGGGGTAGATACGCAGTATTTT | CASSYDTTGVDTQYF
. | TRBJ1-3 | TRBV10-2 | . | TGCGCCACCTCGTTGGGGGGATCTGGAAACACCATATATTTT | CATSLGGSGNTIYF
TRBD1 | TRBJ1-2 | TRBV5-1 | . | TGCGCCAGCAGCGGGGGGACAGGCGGGGTCTATGGCTACACCTTC | CASSGGTGGVYGYTF
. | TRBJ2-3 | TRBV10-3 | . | TGTGCCATCAGAGCAGGGGATACGCAGTATTTT | CAIRAGDTQYF
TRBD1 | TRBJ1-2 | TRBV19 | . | TGTGCCAGTAGTACGAAACAGGGGCCGGACTATGGCTACACCTTC | CASSTKQGPDYGYTF
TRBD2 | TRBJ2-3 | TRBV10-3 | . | TGTGCCATCAATAGCGGGAGGAGCACAGATACGCAGTATTTT | CAINSGRSTDTQYF
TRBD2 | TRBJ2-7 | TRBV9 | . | TGTGCCAGCAGCGTAGAGGGAGGGCGCGGGTTGTACGAGCAGTACTTC | CASSVEGGRGLYEQYF
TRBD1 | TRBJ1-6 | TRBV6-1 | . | TGTGCCAGCAGTGAACAGGGGGTTAATTCACCCCTCCACTTT | CASSEQGVNSPLHF
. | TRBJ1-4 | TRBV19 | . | TGTGCCAGTAGTCCGACATCAACTAATGAAAAACTGTTTTTT | CASSPTSTNEKLFF
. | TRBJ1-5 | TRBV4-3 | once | TGCGCCAGCAGCCAATTGTACAGTAGCAATCAGCCCCAGCATTTT | CASSQLYSSNQPQHF
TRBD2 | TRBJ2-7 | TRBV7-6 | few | TGTGCCAGCAGCGCGGGGTCACTAGCGAGCCTAGGGAACGAGCAGTACTTC | CASSAGSLASLGNEQYF
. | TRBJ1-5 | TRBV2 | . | TGTGCCAGCAGTGAGTTGGGGGGAGGCAATCAGCCCCAGCATTTT | CASSELGGGNQPQHF
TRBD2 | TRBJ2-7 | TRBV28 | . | TGTGCCAGCAGGCTCCTAGCGGGAGTCTACGAGCAGTACTTC | CASRLLAGVYEQYF
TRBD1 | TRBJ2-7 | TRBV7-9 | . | TGTGCCAGCAGCTTTGCCGGGACAGGGCTCAACGAGCAGTACTTC | CASSFAGTGLNEQYF
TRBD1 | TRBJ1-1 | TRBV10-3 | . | TGTGCCATCAGCGGGACAGAAAATGAAGCTTTCTTT | CAISGTENEAFF
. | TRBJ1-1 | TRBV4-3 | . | TGCGCCAGCAGCCAATGGCAGGAGAACACTGAAGCTTTCTTT | CASSQWQENTEAFF
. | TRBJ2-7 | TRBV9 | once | TGTGCCAGCAGCGTAGGCGGTGAATCCTACGAGCAGTACTTC | CASSVGGESYEQYF
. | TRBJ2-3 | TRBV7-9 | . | TGTGCCAGCAGCCCAAGGGGCGTTACTAGCACAGATACGCAGTATTTT | CASSPRGVTSTDTQYF
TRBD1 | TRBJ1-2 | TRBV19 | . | TGTGCCAGCGAGGACAGGGGCGCACTCTTCTATGGCTACACCTTC | CASEDRGALFYGYTF
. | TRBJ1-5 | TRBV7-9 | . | TGTGCCAGCAGCTCTGGGGGGGGAGGAGGGTCTAATCAGCCCCAGCATTTT | CASSSGGGGGSNQPQHF
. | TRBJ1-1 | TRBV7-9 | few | TGTGCCAGCAGCTTGCTCCGGTCGAACACTGAAGCTTTCTTT | CASSLLRSNTEAFF
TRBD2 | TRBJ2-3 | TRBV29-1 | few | TGCAGCGTTGAAGAGCGGGGGGGCGGCTCAGATACGCAGTATTTT | CSVEERGGGSDTQYF
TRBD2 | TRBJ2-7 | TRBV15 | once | TGTGCCACCAATCGCCGATTAGCGGGAGACGAGCAGTACTTC | CATNRRLAGDEQYF
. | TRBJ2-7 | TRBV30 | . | TGTGCCTGGAGAGGTAAGAGGATCTACGACGAGCAGTACTTC | CAWRGKRIYDEQYF
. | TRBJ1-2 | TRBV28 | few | TGTGCCAGCAGTCGCGGGGGCCACTATGGCTACACCTTC | CASSRGGHYGYTF
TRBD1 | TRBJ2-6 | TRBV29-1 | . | TGCAGCGTTGACTCCAGGGGGCTGTCTGGGGCCAACGTCCTGACTTTC | CSVDSRGLSGANVLTF
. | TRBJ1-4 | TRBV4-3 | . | TGCGCCAGCAGCCAAGCCCGGAGTGGGGGACTGCTGGGAGAAAAACTGTTTTTT | CASSQARSGGLLGEKLFF
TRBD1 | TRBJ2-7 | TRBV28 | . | TGTGCCAGCAGACCTCCAGGGGGCAGGGTGGCGTACTTC | CASRPPGGRVAYF
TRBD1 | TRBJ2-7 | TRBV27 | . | TGTGCCAGCAGTTTCGGACAGGGGAGGAACGAGCAGTACTTC | CASSFGQGRNEQYF
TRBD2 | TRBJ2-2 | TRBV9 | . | TGTGCCAGCAGCGATTGGACTAGCGGGGCCACCGGGGAGCTGTTTTTT | CASSDWTSGATGELFF
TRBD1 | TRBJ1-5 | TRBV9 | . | TGTGCCAGCAGCCCAGGGACAGGGCTCAATCAGCCCCAGCATTTT | CASSPGTGLNQPQHF
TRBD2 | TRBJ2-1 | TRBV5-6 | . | TGTGCCAGCAGCCTTCCTAGCGGGGGGAAAGGCAATGAGCAGTTCTTC | CASSLPSGGKGNEQFF
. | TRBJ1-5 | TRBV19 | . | TGTGCCAGTAGTATGCGGGGAGATCAGCCCCAGCATTTT | CASSMRGDQPQHF
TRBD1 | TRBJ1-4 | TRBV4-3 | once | TGCGCCAGCAGCCTTAATAGACAGGGGCAAGCTAATGAAAAACTGTTTTTT | CASSLNRQGQANEKLFF
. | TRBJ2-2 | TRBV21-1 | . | TGTGCCAGGAAAACAGGGAACACCGGGGAGCTGTTTTTT | CARKTGNTGELFF
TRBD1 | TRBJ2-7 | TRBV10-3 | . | TGTGCCATCAGTGGTGCCGGGACAGGGGTCTACGAGCAGTACTTC | CAISGAGTGVYEQYF
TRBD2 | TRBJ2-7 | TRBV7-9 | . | TGTGCCAGCAGTTTACTAGCGGACCCTAGTGAGCAGTACTTC | CASSLLADPSEQYF
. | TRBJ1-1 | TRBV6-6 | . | TGTGCCACTGTCCGGGGGGGGCTCGGCGCTGAAGCTTTCTTT | CATVRGGLGAEAFF
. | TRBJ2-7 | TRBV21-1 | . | TGTGCCAGCAGCAAAGGGGATCCGGGAGGGCCTCTCTACGAGCAGTACTTC | CASSKGDPGGPLYEQYF
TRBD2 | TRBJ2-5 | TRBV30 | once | TGTGCCTGGAGTGTACGGGGGGGCCAAGAGACCCAGTACTTC | CAWSVRGGQETQYF
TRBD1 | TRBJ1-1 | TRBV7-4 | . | TGTGCCAGCAGCTTGAGGAAAAACAGGGGGCGTATTATGAACACTGAAGCTTTCTTT | CASSLRKNRGRIMNTEAFF